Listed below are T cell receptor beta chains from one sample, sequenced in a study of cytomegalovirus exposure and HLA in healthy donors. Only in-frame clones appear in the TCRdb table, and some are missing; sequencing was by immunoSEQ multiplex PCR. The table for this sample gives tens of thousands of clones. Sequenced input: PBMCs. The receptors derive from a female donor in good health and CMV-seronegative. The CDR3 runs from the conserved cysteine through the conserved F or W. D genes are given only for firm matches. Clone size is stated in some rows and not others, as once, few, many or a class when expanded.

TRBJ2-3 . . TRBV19 CASTPRSLSTDTQYF TGTGCCAGTACCCCCAGGTCGCTAAGCACAGATACGCAGTATTTT
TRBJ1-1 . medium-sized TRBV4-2 CASSQVEAENTEAFF TGTGCCAGCAGCCAAGTGGAGGCGGAGAACACTGAAGCTTTCTTT
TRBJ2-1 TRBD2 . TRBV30 CAWSGGSSYNEQFF TGTGCCTGGAGCGGGGGGAGCTCCTACAATGAGCAGTTCTTC
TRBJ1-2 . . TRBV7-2 CASSTQTGNYGYTF TGTGCCAGCAGCACCCAAACAGGAAATTATGGCTACACCTTC
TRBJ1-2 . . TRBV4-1 CASSPPVGSSYGYTF TGCGCCAGCAGCCCCCCGGTAGGGAGCAGCTATGGCTACACCTTC
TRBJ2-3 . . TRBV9 CASSVGERDTQYF TGTGCCAGCAGCGTAGGTGAGAGGGATACGCAGTATTTT
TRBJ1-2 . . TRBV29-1 CSVERLGIGVGYTF TGCAGCGTTGAAAGATTAGGGATCGGGGTAGGCTACACCTTC
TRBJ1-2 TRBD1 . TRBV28 CASRKTGAHSGYGYTF TGTGCCAGCAGAAAGACAGGGGCCCACTCCGGGTATGGCTACACCTTC
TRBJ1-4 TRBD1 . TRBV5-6 CASSMTGGAREKLFF TGTGCCAGCAGCATGACAGGGGGCGCACGTGAAAAACTGTTTTTT
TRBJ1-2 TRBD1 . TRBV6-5 CASSSRRGLGYTF TGTGCCAGCAGTTCGCGGAGGGGGCTTGGCTACACCTTC
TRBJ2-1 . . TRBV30 CAWSGAVLSYNEQFF TGTGCCTGGAGTGGAGCGGTGCTCTCCTACAATGAGCAGTTCTTC
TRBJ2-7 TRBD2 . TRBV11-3 CASSRTSGRLYSYEQYF TGTGCCAGCAGCCGGACTAGCGGGAGGCTCTACTCCTACGAGCAGTACTTC
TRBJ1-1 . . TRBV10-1 CASSVSILEKAFF TGCGCCAGCAGTGTAAGTATACTGGAGAAGGCTTTCTTT
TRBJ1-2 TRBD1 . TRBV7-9 CASSLVTGREGYTF TGTGCCAGCAGCTTGGTGACAGGGCGAGAGGGCTACACCTTC
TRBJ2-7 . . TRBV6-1 CASSEVSGGIAYEQYF TGTGCCAGCAGTGAAGTCAGCGGCGGAATAGCCTACGAGCAGTACTTC
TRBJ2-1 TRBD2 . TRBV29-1 CSVGTSGGYNEQFF TGCAGCGTTGGTACGAGCGGGGGGTACAATGAGCAGTTCTTC